The 3 T cell receptor beta chains given below trace back to one sample, sequenced in a study of cytomegalovirus exposure and HLA in healthy donors. PCR employed 60 Vbeta and 13 Jbeta primers. Only in-frame clones appear in the TCRdb table, and some are missing; sequencing was by immunoSEQ multiplex PCR. The table lists roughly 200,000 clones, under 70% of them singletons. The sequenced material came from PBMCs. The receptors were sampled from a man aged 40-49 years in good health and CMV-seropositive.

The genes are TRBV5-1 and TRBJ2-5, with 10 bases that match TRBD2. The CDR3 has 15 amino acids. Germline V CDR1 and CDR2: SGHRS, YFSETQ. The V segment lost 1 base and the J segment 1 base; nucleotides outside the gene matches: 1. This CDR3 reads CASSLTSGIQETQYF. The DNA of the CDR3 is TGCGCCAGCAGCTTGACTAGCGGGATCCAAGAGACCCAGTACTTC.

The gene calls are TRBV10-3 and TRBJ1-4; the D is unclear. The CDR3 contains 14 residues. From germline, CDR1 is ENHRY and CDR2 SYGVKD. Deletions cut 2 bases from V and 4 bases from J, with 8 bases between. The DNA of the CDR3 is TGTGCCATCAGTGAGAGAGGCTATAATGAAAAACTGTTTTTT. Protein sequence: CAISERGYNEKLFF.

J is TRBJ1-6 and V is TRBV5-4; 11 nucleotides agree with TRBD1. The CDR3 runs 16 residues. Trimming cost V 4 bases and J 9 bases; bases outside gene matches: 9. The germline gives CDR1 SGHNT, CDR2 YYREEE (reference sequence). CDR3 region: CASSPGQGAQSSPLHF. As DNA, the CDR3 is TGTGCCAGCAGCCCTGGACAGGGGGCGCAGAGTTCACCCCTCCACTTT.